This T cell receptor beta chain was sequenced in a study of control samples from healthy donors and cancer patients. The assay was immunoSEQ multiplex PCR, and TCRdb's table has in-frame clones only and misses some. The data contain approximately 100,000 clones, around 89% of them singletons. This receptor was taken from a woman in her fifties or sixties in good health. The source material was blood.

CDR3 nucleotide sequence: TGTGCCAGCAGTGAGATTGACCTCTTGAATCAGCCCCAGCATTTT. Translated, it gives CASSEIDLLNQPQHF. The rearrangement links TRBV2 to TRBJ1-5; D unclear. Germline V CDR1 and CDR2: SNHLY, FYNNEI. This CDR3 has 15 amino acids. Trimming cost V 3 bases and J 4 bases, with 13 bases left between them.